This T cell receptor beta chain was found in a study of cytomegalovirus exposure and HLA in healthy donors. In the study overall: A subsequent analysis reported that the roughly 120 validation repertoires were produced on the same platform that had also been used for the 500 to 700 first-cohort repertoires.

Study observations and caveats: A list of 150 or so TCR beta chains associated with cytomegalovirus was given. Confirmation was obtained in vitro that three CMV-associated chains are specific for CMV antigens.

After removal of 4 bases from V and 8 bases from J, the junction contained 6 bases not matched to a gene. This CDR3 is built from 14 residues. CDR1 is SNHLY, CDR2 FYNNEI, per germline. About this clone: Its specificity is unknown.

Sequencing used immunoSEQ multiplex PCR; TCRdb keeps in-frame clones, though not all of them. The sample has more than 85,000 clones; roughly 86% are singletons. Sequencing input: PBMCs. This TCR derives from a woman aged 18 to 35 in good health and CMV-seropositive. The chain combines TRBV2 with TRBJ1-4; TRBD1 matches at 8 bases. The CDR3 nucleotides read TGTGCCAGCAGTGTTCGACAGGGGCGCGAAAAACTGTTTTTT. Protein product: CASSVRQGREKLFF.